This T cell receptor beta chain was found in a study of blood T cells in healthy people across ages. This clonotype was recorded a few times. A J-beta primer mix and a sample-barcoded 5' primer were used in a second PCR of about 7 to 12 cycles. With 12 random nucleotides, a template-switch adaptor tagged each individual cDNA molecule. Each CDR3 protein is one row after TCRdb ran MiXCR on the 5' RACE reads. The data show more than 650,000 distinct CDR3 sequences, 50% to 65% seen once. V was pared by 5 bases and J by 4 bases, with 24 bases between. The length of the CDR3 is 16 residues. The germline CDR1 and CDR2 sequences are SQVTM and ANQGSEA.

The sequenced material came from blood. The sequence was collected from an elderly man in good health. The J gene is TRBJ2-7, the V gene TRBV29-1; a possible D gene is TRBD1 (5 bases). The CDR3 loop is CSVRGGRTVGSYEQYF. The CDR3 region has the DNA TGCAGCGTTAGGGGCGGACGGACCGTCGGGTCATACGAGCAGTACTTC.